These 9 T cell receptor beta chains were sequenced from one sample in a study of blood T cell repertoires in COVID-19. The assay was immunoSEQ multiplex PCR, and TCRdb's table has in-frame clones only and misses some. The table shows under 250,000 clones, with approximately 89% occurring only once. Specimen: PBMCs or T cells enriched from blood (not recorded which). These receptors were obtained from a middle-aged woman who had been exposed to COVID-19.

This clone occurred once. The junction does not match germline at one end; this may be a read error. The identical CDR3 is also encoded by other nucleotide sequences in the sample. The gene calls are TRBV5-1 and TRBJ2-3; D uncertain. Germline loops: CDR1 SGHRS, CDR2 YFSETQ. The CDR3 runs to 14 residues. CDR3 sequence (DNA): TGTGCCAGCAGCTTGGCCCAGGGCACAGATACGCAGTATTTT. This gives the protein CASSLAQGTDTQYF.

CDR3 nucleotides: TGCGCCAGCAGCCCGGGACAACCAGAATCACCCCTCCACTTT. This encodes CASSPGQPESPLHF. The chain employs TRBV5-1 and TRBJ1-6; D is possibly TRBD1 (6 bases). Looked up from germline, CDR1 is SGHRS and CDR2 is YFSETQ. This CDR3 contains 14 residues. V was cut by 4 bases and J by 10 bases, with 15 bases left in between.

The chain has TRBV4-3 and TRBJ2-7; tentatively, D is TRBD1 (5 bases). V was clipped by 1 base and J by 3 bases, with 13 bases between them. This CDR3 is built from 15 residues. Germline-derived CDR1 and CDR2 are LGHNA and YSLEER. CDR3 nucleotide sequence: TGCGCCAGCAGCCAAGCAGAAGGGGTCCGCTACGAGCAGTACTTC. It specifies CASSQAEGVRYEQYF.

The chain recombines TRBV4-1 with TRBJ1-5, with 9 bases fitting TRBD1. This CDR3 is built from 16 residues. CDR1 and CDR2 (germline): MGHRA, YSYEKL. After removal of 1 base from V and 9 bases from J, the junction contained 10 bases not matched to a gene. The CDR3 bases are TGCGCCAGCAGCCAAGGGGACAGGGCATCGCCGTGGCCCCAGCATTTT. Protein sequence: CASSQGDRASPWPQHF.

The chain uses TRBV6-2 or TRBV6-3 and TRBJ2-5; 12 bases are a match to TRBD1. Germline values: CDR1 MNHEY, CDR2 SVGEGT. Unmatched junction bases numbered 4, after V lost 4 bases and J lost 4 bases. CDR3 size: 15 residues. The CDR3 nucleotides are TGTGCCAGCAGTTGGGGGACAGGGGGCGGAGAGACCCAGTACTTC. This translates into CASSWGTGGGETQYF.

This clone was detected a few times. The chain couples TRBV4-3 to TRBJ1-1; D might be TRBD1 (5 bases). CDR1 and CDR2 from the germline V gene are LGHNA and YSLEER. The V end was cut by 0 bases, the J end by 2 bases, with 16 bases between. The CDR3 runs to 17 residues. This CDR3 reads CASSQEEGWGENTEAFF. As DNA, the CDR3 is TGCGCCAGCAGCCAAGAGGAGGGTTGGGGGGAAAACACTGAAGCTTTCTTT.

The chain has TRBV3-1 (or the pseudogene TRBV3-2) and TRBJ1-4; 7 nucleotides match TRBD1. V lost 5 bases, J lost 7 bases, and 7 bases stayed unmatched. The CDR3 contains 14 residues. CDR1 is LGHDT and CDR2 is YNNKEL in the germline V gene (reference sequence). The CDR3 coding sequence is TGTGCCAGCAGCGAAACAGGGGCGGGTGAAAAACTGTTTTTT. It yields the protein CASSETGAGEKLFF.

The chain carries TRBV7-8 and TRBJ1-4; the D is unclear. Germline-derived CDR1 and CDR2 are SGHVS and FQNEAQ. The CDR3 length is 12 residues. The V and J ends lost 7 bases and 11 bases respectively, with 14 bases between them. CDR3 in DNA: TGTGCCAGCACCGATGAGGGAAGGAAACTGTTTTTT. This encodes CASTDEGRKLFF.

This clone is a singleton in its sample. V and J are TRBV27 and TRBJ1-1; D is possibly TRBD1 (6 bases). V gave up 4 bases and J gave up 5 bases, with 14 bases separating them. Germline CDR1 and CDR2: MNHEY and SMNVEV (reference sequence). The CDR3 spans 14 residues. CDR3 sequence reads: CASSSLQGVTEAFF. The DNA for the CDR3 is TGTGCCAGCAGTTCCTTACAGGGCGTGACTGAAGCTTTCTTT.